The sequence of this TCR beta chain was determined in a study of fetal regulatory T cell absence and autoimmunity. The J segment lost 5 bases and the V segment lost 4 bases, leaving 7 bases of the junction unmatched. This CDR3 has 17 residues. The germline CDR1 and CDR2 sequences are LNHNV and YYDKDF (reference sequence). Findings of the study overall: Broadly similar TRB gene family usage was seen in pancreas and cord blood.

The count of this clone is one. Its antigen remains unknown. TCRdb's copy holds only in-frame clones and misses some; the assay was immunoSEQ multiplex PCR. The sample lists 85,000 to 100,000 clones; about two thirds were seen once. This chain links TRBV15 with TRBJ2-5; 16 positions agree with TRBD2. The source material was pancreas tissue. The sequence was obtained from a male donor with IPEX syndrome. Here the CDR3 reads CATSIGTSGGAEETQYF. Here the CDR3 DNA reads TGTGCCACCAGCATTGGGACTAGCGGGGGGGCCGAGGAGACCCAGTACTTC.